The rows below give T cell receptor beta chains drawn from one sample of a study of Graves' ophthalmopathy and Graves' hyperthyroidism. TCRdb analysed the multiplex PCR reads with MiXCR anew, one entry per CDR3 protein. The repertoire holds about 400,000 distinct CDR3 sequences, with about a sixth as singletons. Input material: peripheral blood. These receptors were collected from a woman under 30 with Graves' ophthalmopathy. Each CDR3 is given with its conserved first and last residue. The order of the fields is clone size, V gene, D gene, CDR3 protein. A D gene is named only where the DNA matches it firmly. The size of a clone is reported for some rows only, either as once, few or many, or as a class for expanded clones.

many	TRBV12-3/TRBV12-4	NA	CASKGPGNTIYF
many	TRBV6-5	NA	CASSMGYKHNSPLHF
many	TRBV27	TRBD2	CASTSLAGGHQETQYF
many	TRBV19	TRBD1	CASSIGTGAYEQYF
many	TRBV20-1	NA	CSARDLGVDRASAFF
many	TRBV5-8	NA	CASITSGLSNTRELFF
many	TRBV7-2	NA	CASSLGQQGGSSYEQYF
many	TRBV12-3/TRBV12-4	TRBD1	CASRGDRGADYGYTF
many	TRBV28	NA	CASSLRRELSYF
many	TRBV12-3/TRBV12-4	TRBD1	CASGPGQATYEQYF
once	TRBV11-1	TRBD1	CASSPAGTEQETQYF
many	TRBV20-1	NA	CSAYGRNTEAFF
many	TRBV30	TRBD1	CAWRPDRGGNQPQHF
NA	TRBV11-2	NA	CASSHDRPMNTEAFF
many	TRBV28	NA	CASSFVGTAFF
many	TRBV2	TRBD2	CAHTGASGAYEQYF
many	TRBV7-2	TRBD2	CASSLRLAVEQYF
many	TRBV7-2	TRBD1	CASSPGQGLETQYF
many	TRBV28	NA	CASAPLGTGELFF
many	TRBV7-2	NA	CASSASKGNQPQHF
many	TRBV5-1	NA	CASSEGAVGTSSEQYF
many	TRBV6-5	NA	CASSYSTDLEDGYTF
many	TRBV18	NA	CASSPLGIGDEQYF
NA	TRBV6-5	NA	CVSSYEDYTEAFF
many	TRBV11-2	NA	CASSLSGGYTF
many	TRBV5-1	NA	CASSLQKGSYEQYF
many	TRBV28	NA	CASSFQGIQPQHF
few	TRBV4-2	TRBD1	CASSQITGGGSSNQPQHF
many	TRBV6-5	TRBD1	CASRRKGTGPYEQYF
many	TRBV6-5	NA	CASSYSTGGVNEQYF
many	TRBV28	NA	CASSLLGPQGGQPQHF
many	TRBV11-3	NA	CASSGGEEAFF
many	TRBV29-1	NA	CSVEGAKNIQYF
many	TRBV28	TRBD1	CASGTGGSGELFF
many	TRBV6-2/TRBV6-3	NA	CASAAAYEQYF
many	TRBV28	NA	CASCGRVEANVLTF
many	TRBV4-3	NA	CASSQVVKNTEAFF
NA	TRBV7-9	TRBD1	CASGLPGQGAEETQYF
NA	TRBV11-2	TRBD1	CASSLGEGAFYTEAFF
many	TRBV6-5	TRBD1	CASSYSERTGYEQYF
many	TRBV28	TRBD1	CASSFGTGPYEQYF
NA	TRBV7-2	NA	CASSRDRGEYEQYF
many	TRBV27	TRBD2	CASSYGGAQTYEQYF
many	TRBV29-1	TRBD1	CSVMDRGNEQYF
many	TRBV28	NA	CASGKGGSTGNTIYF
many	TRBV27	TRBD1	CASSLSGTGRSKWQYF